This T cell receptor (beta chain) is drawn from a study of cytomegalovirus exposure and HLA in healthy donors. Study-level findings and limits: The study recorded about 150 TCR beta chains that were cytomegalovirus-associated. Common viral pathogens were later found to be apparently linked to several of the most significant clusters.

Amplification used 60 Vbeta primers and 13 Jbeta primers. TCRdb's table, derived via immunoSEQ multiplex PCR, lists solely in-frame clones and lacks some. This sample lists roughly 80,000 clones; its ten largest clones have approximately 5.7%. A note on this clone: What it binds is not known.

Trimming left V 0 bases short and J 6 bases short, with 15 bases between. The CDR3 loop spans 15 amino acids. In germline, CDR1 is LGHNA, CDR2 YSLEER. This chain joins TRBV4-3 and TRBJ2-7, with D perhaps matching TRBD1 (5 bases). The sequence was collected from a girl under 18 in good health and CMV-seropositive. Sample: PBMCs. The CDR3 nucleotides read TGCGCCAGCAGCCAAGAGTTTGACAGTCGGAGCGAGCAGTACTTC. This codes for CASSQEFDSRSEQYF.